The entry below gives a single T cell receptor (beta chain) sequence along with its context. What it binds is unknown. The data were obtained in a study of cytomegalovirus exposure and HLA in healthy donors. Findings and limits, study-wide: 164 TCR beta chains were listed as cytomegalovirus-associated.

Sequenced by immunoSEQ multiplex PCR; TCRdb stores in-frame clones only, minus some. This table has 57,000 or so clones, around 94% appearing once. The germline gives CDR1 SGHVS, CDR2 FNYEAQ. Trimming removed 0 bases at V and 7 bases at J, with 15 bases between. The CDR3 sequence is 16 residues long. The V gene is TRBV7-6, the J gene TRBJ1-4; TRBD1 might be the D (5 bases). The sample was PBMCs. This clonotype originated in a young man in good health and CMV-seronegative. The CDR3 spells CASSLAPAGVGEKLFF. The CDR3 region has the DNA TGTGCCAGCAGCTTAGCGCCCGCGGGGGTGGGTGAAAAACTGTTTTTT.